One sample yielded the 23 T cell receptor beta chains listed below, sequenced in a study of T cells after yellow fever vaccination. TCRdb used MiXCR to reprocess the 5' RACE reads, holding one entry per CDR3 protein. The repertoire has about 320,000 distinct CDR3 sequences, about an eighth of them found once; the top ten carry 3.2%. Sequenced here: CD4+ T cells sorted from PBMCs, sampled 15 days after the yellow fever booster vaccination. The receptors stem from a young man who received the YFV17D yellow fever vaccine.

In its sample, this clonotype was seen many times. The CDR3 DNA reads TGTGCCAGCTCAGGCTTGGGTAAGATTGAAGCTTTCTTT. It translates to CASSGLGKIEAFF. The V gene is TRBV18, the J gene TRBJ1-1; D gene uncertain. The CDR3 has 13 residues. Germline values: CDR1 KGHSH, CDR2 LQKENI. V was trimmed by 5 bases and J by 7 bases, leaving 14 bases between them.

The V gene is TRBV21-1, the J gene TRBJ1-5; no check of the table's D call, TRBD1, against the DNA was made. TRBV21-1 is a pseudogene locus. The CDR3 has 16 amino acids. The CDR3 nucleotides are TGTGCCAGCAATCGACAGGGGATAAGAGGGAATCAGCCCCAGCATTTT. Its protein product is CASNRQGIRGNQPQHF.

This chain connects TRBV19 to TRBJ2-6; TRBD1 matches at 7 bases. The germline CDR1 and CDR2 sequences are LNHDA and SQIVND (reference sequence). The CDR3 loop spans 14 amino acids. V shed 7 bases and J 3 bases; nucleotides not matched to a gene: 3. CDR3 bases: TGTGCCAGTAAACAGGGGAATGGGGCCAACGTCCTGACTTTC. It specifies CASKQGNGANVLTF.

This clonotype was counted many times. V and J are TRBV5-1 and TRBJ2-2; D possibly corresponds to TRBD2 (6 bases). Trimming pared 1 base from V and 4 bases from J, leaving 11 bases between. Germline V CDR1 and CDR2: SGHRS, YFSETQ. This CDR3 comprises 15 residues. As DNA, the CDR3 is TGCGCCAGCAGCTTGTCCTACGGGGGCACCGGGGAGCTGTTTTTT. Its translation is CASSLSYGGTGELFF. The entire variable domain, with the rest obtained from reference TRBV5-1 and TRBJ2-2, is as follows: KAGVTQTPRYLIKTRGQQVTLSCSPISGHRSVSWYQQTPGQGLQFLFEYFSETQRNKGNFPGRFSGRQFSNSRSEMNVSTLELGDSALYLCASSLSYGGTGELFFGEGSRLTVL.

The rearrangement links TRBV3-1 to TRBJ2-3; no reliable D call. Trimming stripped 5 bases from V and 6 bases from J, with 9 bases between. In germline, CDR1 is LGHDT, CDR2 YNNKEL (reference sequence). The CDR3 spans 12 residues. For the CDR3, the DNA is TGTGCCAGCAGCACCCTTCGCGATACGCAGTATTTT. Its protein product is CASSTLRDTQYF.

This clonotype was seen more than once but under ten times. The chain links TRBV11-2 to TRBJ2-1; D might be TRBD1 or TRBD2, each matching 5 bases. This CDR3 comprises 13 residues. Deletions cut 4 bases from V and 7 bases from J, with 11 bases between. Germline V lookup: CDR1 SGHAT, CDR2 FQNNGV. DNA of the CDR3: TGTGCCAGCAGCTGGCTGGGGGTGAATGAGCAGTTCTTC. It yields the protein CASSWLGVNEQFF.

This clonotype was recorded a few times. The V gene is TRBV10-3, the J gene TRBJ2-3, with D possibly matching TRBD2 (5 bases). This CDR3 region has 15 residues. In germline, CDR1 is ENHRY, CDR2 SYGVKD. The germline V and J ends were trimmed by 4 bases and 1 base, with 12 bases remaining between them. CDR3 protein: CAISVGREGTDTQYF. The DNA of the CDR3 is TGTGCCATCAGTGTGGGGAGAGAGGGCACAGATACGCAGTATTTT.

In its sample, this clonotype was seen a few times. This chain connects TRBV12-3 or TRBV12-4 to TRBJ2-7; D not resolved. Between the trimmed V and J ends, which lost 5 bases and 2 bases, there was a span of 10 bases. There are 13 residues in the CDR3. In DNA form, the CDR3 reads TGTGCCAGCAGTCGTGGGCAGCCCTACGAGCAGTACTTC. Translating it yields CASSRGQPYEQYF.

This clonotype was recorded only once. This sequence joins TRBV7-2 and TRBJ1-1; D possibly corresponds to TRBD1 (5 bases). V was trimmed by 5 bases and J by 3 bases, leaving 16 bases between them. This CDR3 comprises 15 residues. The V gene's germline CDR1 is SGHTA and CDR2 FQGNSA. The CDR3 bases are TGTGCCAGCAGCACTTTGGGGGTCGGTGACACTGAAGCTTTCTTT. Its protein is CASSTLGVGDTEAFF. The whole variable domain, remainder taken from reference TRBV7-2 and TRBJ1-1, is GAGVSQSPSNKVTEKGKDVELRCDPISGHTALYWYRQSLGQGLEFLIYFQGNSAPDKSGLPSDRFSAERTGGSVSTLTIQRTQQEDSAVYLCASSTLGVGDTEAFFGQGTRLTVV.

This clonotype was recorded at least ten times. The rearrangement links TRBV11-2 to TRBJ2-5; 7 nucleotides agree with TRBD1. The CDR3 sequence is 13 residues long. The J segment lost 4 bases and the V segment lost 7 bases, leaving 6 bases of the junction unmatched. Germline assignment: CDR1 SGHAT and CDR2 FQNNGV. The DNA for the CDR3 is TGTGCCAGCACCATTAGACAGGGAGAGACCCAGTACTTC. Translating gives CASTIRQGETQYF.

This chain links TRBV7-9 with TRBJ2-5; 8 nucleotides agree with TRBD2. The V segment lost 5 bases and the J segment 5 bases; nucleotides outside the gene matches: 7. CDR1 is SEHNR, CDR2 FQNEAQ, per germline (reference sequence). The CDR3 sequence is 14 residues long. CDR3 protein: CASSPRGGRETQYF. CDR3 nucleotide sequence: TGTGCCAGCAGCCCCCGGGGGGGCCGGGAGACCCAGTACTTC.

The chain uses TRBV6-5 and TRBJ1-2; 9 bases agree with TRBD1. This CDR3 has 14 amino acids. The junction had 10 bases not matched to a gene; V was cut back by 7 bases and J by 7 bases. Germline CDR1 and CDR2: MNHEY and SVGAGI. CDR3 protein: CASTRGTGTGGYTF. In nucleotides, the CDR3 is TGTGCCAGCACCCGCGGGACAGGGACGGGTGGCTACACCTTC.

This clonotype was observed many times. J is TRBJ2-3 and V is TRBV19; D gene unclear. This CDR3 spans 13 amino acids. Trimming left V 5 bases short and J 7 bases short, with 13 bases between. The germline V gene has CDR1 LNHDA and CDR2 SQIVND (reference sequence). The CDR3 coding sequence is TGTGCCAGTAGTCCCTCTTCGGAAAATACGCAGTATTTT. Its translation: CASSPSSENTQYF. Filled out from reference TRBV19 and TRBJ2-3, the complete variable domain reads DGGITQSPKYLFRKEGQNVTLSCEQNLNHDAMYWYRQDPGQGLRLIYYSQIVNDFQKGDIAEGYSVSREKKESFPLTVTSAQKNPTAFYLCASSPSSENTQYFGPGTRLTVL.

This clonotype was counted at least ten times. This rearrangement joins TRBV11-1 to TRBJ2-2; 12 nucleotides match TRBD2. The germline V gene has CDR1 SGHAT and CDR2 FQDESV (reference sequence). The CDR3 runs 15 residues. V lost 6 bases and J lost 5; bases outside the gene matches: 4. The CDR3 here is CASRWTSGETGELFF. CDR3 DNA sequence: TGTGCCAGCAGGTGGACTAGCGGGGAGACCGGGGAGCTGTTTTTT. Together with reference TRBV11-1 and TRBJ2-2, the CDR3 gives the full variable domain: EAEVAQSPRYKITEKSQAVAFWCDPISGHATLYWYRQILGQGPELLVQFQDESVVDDSQLPKDRFSAERLKGVDSTLKIQPAELGDSAMYLCASRWTSGETGELFFGEGSRLTVL.

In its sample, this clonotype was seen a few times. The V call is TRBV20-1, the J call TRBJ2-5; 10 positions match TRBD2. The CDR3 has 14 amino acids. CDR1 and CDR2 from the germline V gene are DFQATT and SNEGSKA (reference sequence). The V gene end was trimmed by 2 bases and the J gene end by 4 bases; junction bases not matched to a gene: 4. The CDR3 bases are TGCAGTGCTAGACCTAGCGGGGGTCGAGAGACCCAGTACTTC. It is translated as CSARPSGGRETQYF.

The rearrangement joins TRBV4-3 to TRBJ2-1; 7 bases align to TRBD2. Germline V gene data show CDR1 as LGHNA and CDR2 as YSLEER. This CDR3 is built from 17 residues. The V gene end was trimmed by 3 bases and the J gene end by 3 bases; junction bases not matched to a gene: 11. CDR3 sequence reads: CASSQGTTLLLYNEQFF. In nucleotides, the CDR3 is TGCGCCAGCAGCCAGGGGACTACCCTCCTACTCTACAATGAGCAGTTCTTC.

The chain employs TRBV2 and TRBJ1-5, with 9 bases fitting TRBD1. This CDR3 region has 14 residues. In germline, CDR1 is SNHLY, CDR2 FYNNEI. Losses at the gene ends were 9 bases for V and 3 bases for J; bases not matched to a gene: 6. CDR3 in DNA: TGTGCCAGTACCGGGACAGGGAACAATCAGCCCCAGCATTTT. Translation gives CASTGTGNNQPQHF.

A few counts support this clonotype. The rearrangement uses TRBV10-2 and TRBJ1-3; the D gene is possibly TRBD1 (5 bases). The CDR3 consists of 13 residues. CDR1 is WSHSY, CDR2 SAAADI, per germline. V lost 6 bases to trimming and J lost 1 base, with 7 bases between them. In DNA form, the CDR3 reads TGCGCCAGCAGAGGACAATCTGGAAACACCATATATTTT. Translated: CASRGQSGNTIYF.

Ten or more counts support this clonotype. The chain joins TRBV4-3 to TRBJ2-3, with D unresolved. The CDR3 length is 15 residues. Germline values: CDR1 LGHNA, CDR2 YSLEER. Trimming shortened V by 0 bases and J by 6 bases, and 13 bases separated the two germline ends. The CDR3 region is CASSQDPSFPDTQYF. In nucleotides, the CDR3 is TGCGCCAGCAGCCAAGATCCGTCATTTCCCGATACGCAGTATTTT.

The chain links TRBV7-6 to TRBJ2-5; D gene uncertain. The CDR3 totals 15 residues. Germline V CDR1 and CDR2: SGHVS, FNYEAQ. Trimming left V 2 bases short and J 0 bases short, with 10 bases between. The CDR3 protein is CASSLLDSYQETQYF. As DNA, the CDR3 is TGTGCCAGCAGCTTACTTGACTCGTACCAAGAGACCCAGTACTTC.

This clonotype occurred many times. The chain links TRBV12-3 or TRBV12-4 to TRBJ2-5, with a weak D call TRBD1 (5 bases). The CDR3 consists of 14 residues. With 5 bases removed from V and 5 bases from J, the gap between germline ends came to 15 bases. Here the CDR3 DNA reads TGTGCCAGCAGTGGAAGATGGGGCTCCGAGACCCAGTACTTC. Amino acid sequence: CASSGRWGSETQYF.

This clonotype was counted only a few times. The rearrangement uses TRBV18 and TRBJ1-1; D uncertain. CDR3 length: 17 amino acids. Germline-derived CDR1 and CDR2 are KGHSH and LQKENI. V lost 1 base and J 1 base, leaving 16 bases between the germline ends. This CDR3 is CASSPLSAWGANTEAFF. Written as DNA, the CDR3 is TGTGCCAGCTCACCACTATCCGCTTGGGGAGCGAACACTGAAGCTTTCTTT.

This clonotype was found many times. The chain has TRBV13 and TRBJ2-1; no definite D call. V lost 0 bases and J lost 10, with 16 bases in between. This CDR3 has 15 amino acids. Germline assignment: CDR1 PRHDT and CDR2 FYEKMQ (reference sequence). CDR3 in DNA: TGTGCCAGCAGCTTAGGGCAGTGGTCAGCTAGGGAGCAGTTCTTC. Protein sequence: CASSLGQWSAREQFF.